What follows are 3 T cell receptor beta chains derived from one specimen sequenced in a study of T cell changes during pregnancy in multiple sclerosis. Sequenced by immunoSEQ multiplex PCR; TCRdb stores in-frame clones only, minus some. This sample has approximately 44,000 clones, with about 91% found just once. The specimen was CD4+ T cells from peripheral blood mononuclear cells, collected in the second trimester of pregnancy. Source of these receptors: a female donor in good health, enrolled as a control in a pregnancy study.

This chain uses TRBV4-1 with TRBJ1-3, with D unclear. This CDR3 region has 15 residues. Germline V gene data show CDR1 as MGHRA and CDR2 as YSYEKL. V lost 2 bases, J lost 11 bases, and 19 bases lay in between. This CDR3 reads CASSQQREGARPIYF. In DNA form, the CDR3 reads TGCGCCAGCAGCCAACAGAGGGAAGGTGCGCGTCCCATATATTTT.

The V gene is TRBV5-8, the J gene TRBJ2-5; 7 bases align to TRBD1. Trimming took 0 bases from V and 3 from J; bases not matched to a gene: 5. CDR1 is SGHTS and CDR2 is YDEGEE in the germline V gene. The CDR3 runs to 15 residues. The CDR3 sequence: CASSLAGRGKETQYF. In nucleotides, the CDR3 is TGTGCCAGCAGCTTGGCTGGCAGGGGGAAAGAGACCCAGTACTTC.

CDR3 sequence: CASSFAGRRTYEQYF. CDR3 DNA: TGTGCCAGCAGCTTTGCGGGAAGGAGGACCTACGAGCAGTACTTC. The rearrangement links TRBV7-2 to TRBJ2-7; D possibly corresponds to TRBD2 (6 bases). Germline V gene sequence: CDR1 SGHTA, CDR2 FQGNSA. V gave up 3 bases and J gave up 2 bases, with 14 bases separating them. The CDR3 is 15 residues long.